One sample yielded the 32 T cell receptor beta chains listed below, sequenced in a study of shared clonotypes between healthy human individuals. Terminally differentiated effector memory CD45RA+ cells were excluded from the naive CD8 cells, which were CD45RO-negative and positively selected for CCR7. This table comes from immunoSEQ multiplex PCR, and its TCRdb copy is limited to in-frame clones, with some not included. The data show hundreds of thousands of clones, with just over 95% seen just once and about 0.25% held by the top ten. The sequenced material came from naive CD8+ T cells sorted from blood. These receptors were taken from a man aged 30 to 45 in good health.

This chain links TRBV10-3 with TRBJ2-1; 10 nucleotides align to TRBD2. Germline assignment: CDR1 ENHRY and CDR2 SYGVKD. This CDR3 is built from 16 residues. The junction had 9 bases not matched to a gene; V was cut back by 6 bases and J by 4 bases. The CDR3, as DNA: TGTGCCATCAGAAACTGGAAGCGGGAGGGGTACAATGAGCAGTTCTTC. It codes for CAIRNWKREGYNEQFF.

The count of this clone is one. The sample carries other DNA sequences with the same CDR3. The V call is TRBV27, the J call TRBJ1-5, with 10 bases matching TRBD1. This CDR3 comprises 15 residues. With 6 bases clipped from V and 2 bases from J, the junction kept 4 bases outside the gene matches. The V gene's germline CDR1 is MNHEY and CDR2 SMNVEV (reference sequence). In DNA form, the CDR3 reads TGTGCCAGCAGCCCGGGGACAGGGGGCAATCAGCCCCAGCATTTT. Translating gives CASSPGTGGNQPQHF.

The chain couples TRBV29-1 to TRBJ2-7; D may correspond to TRBD1 or TRBD2 (5 bases each). This CDR3 spans 16 amino acids. Trimming stripped 6 bases from V and 0 bases from J, with 21 bases between. The germline gives CDR1 SQVTM, CDR2 ANQGSEA. CDR3: CSVTEGFSRSSYEQYF. As DNA, the CDR3 is TGCAGCGTAACCGAGGGGTTTAGCCGGAGCTCCTACGAGCAGTACTTC.

The chain uses TRBV6-5 and TRBJ1-2; 11 positions match TRBD1. V shed 0 bases and J 6 bases; nucleotides not matched to a gene: 6. The CDR3 consists of 16 residues. Per germline, CDR1 MNHEY and CDR2 SVGAGI. The CDR3 DNA follows: TGTGCCAGCAGTTACTCCTCCGGGACAGGGGGGGATGGCTACACCTTC. This codes for CASSYSSGTGGDGYTF.

V usage is TRBV5-1 and J usage is TRBJ2-2; 10 nucleotides agree with TRBD1. Per germline, CDR1 SGHRS and CDR2 YFSETQ. The CDR3 has 14 amino acids. V was pared by 2 bases and J by 7 bases, with 2 bases of the junction left unmatched. For the CDR3, the DNA is TGCGCCAGCAGCTTCGGGACAGGGGTCGGGGAGCTGTTTTTT. It codes for CASSFGTGVGELFF.

V and J are TRBV7-9 and TRBJ1-5; 9 bases map to TRBD1. The germline CDR1 and CDR2 sequences are SEHNR and FQNEAQ (reference sequence). CDR3 length equals 14 residues. V lost 5 bases and J lost 4; bases outside the gene matches: 3. This chain's CDR3 is CASSMGQGNQPQHF. DNA of the CDR3: TGTGCCAGCAGCATGGGACAGGGTAATCAGCCCCAGCATTTT.

This rearrangement joins TRBV9 to TRBJ2-5; 8 nucleotides align to TRBD2. CDR3 length equals 15 residues. V trimming: 0 bases; J trimming: 4 bases; junction bases outside the gene matches: 5. Germline assignment: CDR1 SGDLS and CDR2 YYNGEE. CDR3 bases: TGTGCCAGCAGCGTAGATGGGCTAGCGGGAGAGACCCAGTACTTC. Amino acids: CASSVDGLAGETQYF.

V usage is TRBV27 and J usage is TRBJ2-7; 7 bases align to TRBD1. Unmatched junction bases numbered 7, after V lost 6 bases and J lost 2 bases. Germline CDR1 is MNHEY and CDR2 is SMNVEV (reference sequence). CDR3 size: 14 residues. The CDR3 loop reads CASSHRGPAYEQYF. CDR3 nucleotide sequence: TGTGCCAGCAGCCACAGGGGACCAGCCTACGAGCAGTACTTC.

This rearrangement joins TRBV5-4 to TRBJ1-1, with 7 bases identical to TRBD1. V lost 4 bases, J lost 8 bases, and 5 bases stayed unmatched. Germline values: CDR1 SGHNT, CDR2 YYREEE (reference sequence). The CDR3 covers 12 residues. CDR3: CASSRTGVEAFF. The CDR3 DNA sequence: TGTGCCAGCAGCCGCACAGGGGTCGAAGCTTTCTTT.

V and J are TRBV9 and TRBJ2-1; tentative D call: TRBD2 (6 bases). V was shortened by 6 bases and J by 9 bases, with 19 bases between the two germline ends. In germline, CDR1 is SGDLS, CDR2 YYNGEE. This CDR3 region has 14 residues. In DNA form, the CDR3 reads TGTGCCAGCACCCTCTCTAGCGCCGCGGGTGAGCAGTTCTTC. Residues: CASTLSSAAGEQFF.

The genes are TRBV7-9 and TRBJ2-1; perhaps TRBD2 as D (5 bases). This CDR3 has 17 amino acids. The germline V gene encodes CDR1 SEHNR and CDR2 FQNEAQ (reference sequence). V dropped 3 bases and J dropped 1 base, with 16 bases sitting between them. CDR3 sequence: CASSFHPIGSSYNEQFF. In DNA form, the CDR3 reads TGTGCCAGCAGCTTTCACCCTATAGGGAGTTCCTACAATGAGCAGTTCTTC.

The gene calls are TRBV29-1 and TRBJ1-2; D gene ambiguous. CDR3 length equals 11 residues. V lost 5 bases and J 6 bases, leaving 10 bases between the germline ends. Per the germline V gene, CDR1 is SQVTM and CDR2 is ANQGSEA. This chain's CDR3 is CSVPLGNGYTF. The CDR3 bases are TGCAGCGTTCCATTAGGGAATGGCTACACCTTC.

V and J are TRBV27 and TRBJ2-1; D might be TRBD1 (5 bases). Trimming took off 3 bases at V and 5 bases at J, with 14 bases between the two ends. There are 15 residues in the CDR3. Germline CDR1 is MNHEY and CDR2 is SMNVEV (reference sequence). The CDR3 here is CASSFGLQGNNEQFF. In DNA form, the CDR3 reads TGTGCCAGCAGTTTCGGGCTTCAGGGAAACAATGAGCAGTTCTTC.

J is TRBJ2-1 and V is TRBV4-3, with D perhaps TRBD1 or TRBD2 (5 bases each). Germline V gene sequence: CDR1 LGHNA, CDR2 YSLEER. Trimming stripped 6 bases from V and 9 bases from J, with 15 bases between. This CDR3 spans 13 amino acids. The CDR3 DNA follows: TGCGCCAGCAGGGGGGATTTGCTCGGTGAGCAGTTCTTC. Its translation: CASRGDLLGEQFF.

This rearrangement joins TRBV27 to TRBJ2-7; 7 bases map to TRBD1. The CDR3 runs to 13 residues. The V and J ends lost 5 bases and 5 bases, in that order; junction bases with no gene match: 6. Germline loops: CDR1 MNHEY, CDR2 SMNVEV (reference sequence). The DNA for the CDR3 is TGTGCCAGCAGTCCACAGGGGTGGGACGAGCAGTACTTC. It codes for CASSPQGWDEQYF.

The gene calls are TRBV7-2 and TRBJ2-7, with 8 bases lining up with TRBD2. The CDR3 is made up of 15 amino acids. Losses at the gene ends were 5 bases for V and 2 bases for J; bases not matched to a gene: 8. Germline V CDR1 and CDR2: SGHTA, FQGNSA. The CDR3 DNA sequence: TGTGCCAGCAGCGCCGTGGATAGCGGGACCTACGAGCAGTACTTC. Amino acid sequence: CASSAVDSGTYEQYF.

J is TRBJ2-5 and V is TRBV7-9, with D possibly called TRBD1 or TRBD2 (6 bases each). The germline gives CDR1 SEHNR, CDR2 FQNEAQ (reference sequence). Trimming stripped 5 bases from V and 0 bases from J, with 13 bases between. The CDR3 totals 15 residues. The DNA for the CDR3 is TGTGCCAGCAGCCCCCAGGGGAGGAACCAAGAGACCCAGTACTTC. Translation gives CASSPQGRNQETQYF. Looking up the rest from reference TRBV7-9 and TRBJ2-5 gives the full variable domain: DTGVSQNPRHKITKRGQNVTFRCDPISEHNRLYWYRQTLGQGPEFLTYFQNEAQLEKSRLLSDRFSAERPKGSFSTLEIQRTEQGDSAMYLCASSPQGRNQETQYFGPGTRLLVL.

The chain uses TRBV9 and TRBJ2-1; 12 bases fit TRBD2. This CDR3 has 15 residues. The V gene's germline CDR1 is SGDLS and CDR2 YYNGEE. J gave up 5 bases and V 5 bases, and 5 bases lay outside the gene matches. The CDR3 here is CASSPRLAGDNEQFF. The DNA of the CDR3 is TGTGCCAGCAGTCCAAGACTAGCGGGAGACAATGAGCAGTTCTTC.

This clone came up once. The chain uses TRBV5-4 and TRBJ2-3; the match to TRBD2 covers 7 bases. The germline CDR1 and CDR2 sequences are SGHNT and YYREEE (reference sequence). The ends lost 1 base at V and 7 bases at J; junction bases unmatched: 3. The CDR3 spans 13 residues. Written as DNA, the CDR3 is TGTGCCAGCAGCTTGTTCGGGGGGAATACGCAGTATTTT. This sequence encodes CASSLFGGNTQYF.

The J gene is TRBJ1-2, the V gene TRBV21-1; TRBD1, as called in the table, went unchecked against the DNA. TRBV21-1 is assigned pseudogene status. The CDR3 is made up of 14 amino acids. CDR3 in amino acids: CASSPFDRWYGYTF. The DNA for the CDR3 is TGTGCCAGCAGTCCCTTTGACAGATGGTATGGCTACACCTTC.

The chain is built from TRBV29-1 and TRBJ2-1; 7 positions match TRBD2. The CDR3 spans 16 residues. Germline assignment: CDR1 SQVTM and CDR2 ANQGSEA. The V gene end was trimmed by 3 bases and the J gene end by 2 bases; junction bases not matched to a gene: 10. This chain's CDR3 is CSVEGGKGSTYNEQFF. The CDR3, as DNA: TGCAGCGTTGAGGGAGGGAAGGGGAGCACCTACAATGAGCAGTTCTTC.

The chain links TRBV4-3 to TRBJ2-1; TRBD2 matches 10 bases. The CDR3 has 15 residues. Losses at the gene ends were 4 bases for V and 7 bases for J; bases not matched to a gene: 7. Germline V CDR1 and CDR2: LGHNA, YSLEER. In DNA form, the CDR3 reads TGCGCCAGCAGCCCTGGACTAGCGGTCGGGAATGAGCAGTTCTTC. This codes for CASSPGLAVGNEQFF.

J is TRBJ2-2 and V is TRBV5-1, with a tentative D call TRBD2 (6 bases). The germline gives CDR1 SGHRS, CDR2 YFSETQ. The CDR3 runs to 15 residues. V was clipped by 7 bases and J by 2 bases, with 15 bases between them. This CDR3 is CASLTGLANTGELFF. CDR3 DNA sequence: TGCGCCAGCTTAACGGGACTGGCCAACACCGGGGAGCTGTTTTTT. Using reference TRBV5-1 and TRBJ2-2 for the parts outside the CDR3, the full variable domain is KAGVTQTPRYLIKTRGQQVTLSCSPISGHRSVSWYQQTPGQGLQFLFEYFSETQRNKGNFPGRFSGRQFSNSRSEMNVSTLELGDSALYLCASLTGLANTGELFFGEGSRLTVL.

This clone came up once. The V call is TRBV7-8, the J call TRBJ2-1; the match to TRBD2 covers 7 bases. From germline, CDR1 is SGHVS and CDR2 FQNEAQ. This CDR3 has 15 residues. V was pared by 1 base and J by 9 bases, with 9 bases of the junction left unmatched. DNA for the CDR3: TGTGCCAGCAGCTTAGAGCAGCGGGGTGGGGGTGAGCAGTTCTTC. Translation gives CASSLEQRGGGEQFF.

This chain uses TRBV5-4 with TRBJ2-7; D remains ambiguous. The CDR3 spans 15 residues. Germline V gene lookup returns CDR1 SGHNT and CDR2 YYREEE (reference sequence). Trimming removed 2 bases from V and 3 bases from J, with 15 bases in between. CDR3 region: CASSLQFLLRYEQYF. The CDR3 DNA reads TGTGCCAGCAGCTTACAGTTCTTACTTCGCTACGAGCAGTACTTC. Full variable domain (missing parts from reference TRBV5-4 and TRBJ2-7): ETGVTQSPTHLIKTRGQQVTLRCSSQSGHNTVSWYQQALGQGPQFIFQYYREEENGRGNFPPRFSGLQFPNYSSELNVNALELDDSALYLCASSLQFLLRYEQYFGPGTRLTVT.

This clone was detected once. The V call is TRBV9, the J call TRBJ2-6; no clear D gene. There are 14 residues in the CDR3. Germline V gives CDR1 SGDLS, CDR2 YYNGEE. Trimming removed 4 bases from V and 4 bases from J, with 9 bases in between. The CDR3 bases are TGTGCCAGCAGCCCTCCCGGAGGGGCCAACGTCCTGACTTTC. Encoded protein: CASSPPGGANVLTF.

The chain recombines TRBV19 with TRBJ2-7; D ambiguous. The CDR3 extends over 13 amino acids. The V end lost 5 bases, the J end lost 6 bases, and 14 bases lay between the germline ends. The germline gives CDR1 LNHDA, CDR2 SQIVND (reference sequence). CDR3 amino acids: CASSSKGWAEQYF. The CDR3 DNA sequence: TGTGCCAGTAGTTCTAAAGGGTGGGCCGAGCAGTACTTC.

The rearrangement joins TRBV13 to TRBJ1-1; D possibly corresponds to TRBD1 (5 bases). Germline-derived CDR1 and CDR2 are PRHDT and FYEKMQ (reference sequence). This CDR3 is 17 amino acids long. Trimming pared 0 bases from V and 4 bases from J, leaving 18 bases between. The CDR3: CASSLGRDLWRGTEAFF. DNA for the CDR3: TGTGCCAGCAGCTTAGGCCGGGACCTCTGGAGGGGCACTGAAGCTTTCTTT.

This clone was detected only once. This chain links TRBV6-6 with TRBJ2-7; 8 bases align to TRBD2. The CDR3 consists of 14 residues. Germline lookup yields CDR1 MNHNY and CDR2 SVGAGI (reference sequence). Trimming cost V 6 bases and J 2 bases; bases outside gene matches: 6. The CDR3 loop reads CASSQRENPYEQYF. CDR3 in DNA: TGTGCCAGCAGCCAGCGGGAGAATCCCTACGAGCAGTACTTC.

The chain links TRBV5-6 to TRBJ2-2, with D perhaps TRBD1 (6 bases). Germline loops: CDR1 SGHDT, CDR2 YYEEEE. Deletions cut 0 bases from V and 0 bases from J, with 15 bases between. This CDR3 has 18 residues. Written as DNA, the CDR3 is TGTGCCAGCAGCTTGGTTGGGGACACAAACGCGAACACCGGGGAGCTGTTTTTT. Translating gives CASSLVGDTNANTGELFF.

The V gene is TRBV7-9, the J gene TRBJ2-1; 7 bases match TRBD2. The CDR3 runs to 17 residues. Looked up from germline, CDR1 is SEHNR and CDR2 is FQNEAQ (reference sequence). J was trimmed by 0 bases and V by 5 bases; bases with no gene match: 10. CDR3 DNA sequence: TGTGCCAGCAGCGTCCTAACTAGCGCAAGCTCCTACAATGAGCAGTTCTTC. Encoded protein: CASSVLTSASSYNEQFF.

Here the CDR3 reads CASSFDTEKYEQYF. Written as DNA, the CDR3 is TGTGCCAGCAGCTTCGATACTGAGAAATACGAGCAGTACTTC. The chain recombines TRBV11-2 with TRBJ2-7; D is unclear. This CDR3 is 14 amino acids long. Trimming took 3 bases from V and 4 from J, leaving 13 bases between them. Germline V gene data show CDR1 as SGHAT and CDR2 as FQNNGV. The full variable domain, completed using reference TRBV11-2 and TRBJ2-7, is EAGVAQSPRYKIIEKRQSVAFWCNPISGHATLYWYQQILGQGPKLLIQFQNNGVVDDSQLPKDRFSAERLKGVDSTLKIQPAKLEDSAVYLCASSFDTEKYEQYFGPGTRLTVT.